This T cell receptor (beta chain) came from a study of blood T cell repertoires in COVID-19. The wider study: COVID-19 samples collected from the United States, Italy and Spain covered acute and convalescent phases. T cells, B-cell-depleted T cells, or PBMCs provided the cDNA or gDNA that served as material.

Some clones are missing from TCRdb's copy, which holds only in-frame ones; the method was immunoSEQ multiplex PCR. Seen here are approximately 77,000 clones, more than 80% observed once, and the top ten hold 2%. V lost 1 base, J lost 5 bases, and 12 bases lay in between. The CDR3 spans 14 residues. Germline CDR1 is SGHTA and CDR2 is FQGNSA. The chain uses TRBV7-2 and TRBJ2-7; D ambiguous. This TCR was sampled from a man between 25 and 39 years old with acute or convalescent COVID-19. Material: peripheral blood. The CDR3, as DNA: TGTGCCAGCAGCTTAGTGTTTACAGCCCACGAGCAGTACTTC. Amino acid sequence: CASSLVFTAHEQYF.